This is a list of T cell receptor beta chains from one sample in a study of blood T cell repertoires in COVID-19. Here immunoSEQ multiplex PCR was the method, and the copy in TCRdb shows in-frame clones only, minus some. The sample lists almost 250,000 clones; 80% to 90% were seen once. Sequences were obtained from PBMCs or T cells enriched from blood (not recorded which). These receptors were taken from a young woman who had recovered from COVID-19. CDR3s include the opening cysteine and the closing phenylalanine or tryptophan. Each record gives: clone size, D gene, CDR3 length, V gene, J gene, CDR3 DNA, CDR3 protein. D genes are given only for firm matches. Not every row has a clone size; where given, it reads once, few, many or a size class.

>.|TRBD1|15|TRBV15|TRBJ1-2
TGTGCCACCAGCCCAGAGCCGACAGGGAACTATGGCTACACCTTC
CATSPEPTGNYGYTF
>.|.|13|TRBV18|TRBJ1-4
TGTGCCAGCTCACCCCTGGGGGGAGAAAAACTGTTTTTT
CASSPLGGEKLFF
>.|TRBD1|15|TRBV30|TRBJ1-3
TGTGCCTGGAGTGTTACCCAGGGGGCTGGAAACACCATATATTTT
CAWSVTQGAGNTIYF
>.|TRBD2|15|TRBV7-3|TRBJ2-1
TGTGCCAGCAGCTTAGGCGGGAGCAGGAGGAATGAGCAGTTCTTC
CASSLGGSRRNEQFF
>once|.|16|TRBV27|TRBJ1-2
TGTGCCAGCAGTTTAGGGGGCTATAGCATAGGGAATGGCTACACCTTC
CASSLGGYSIGNGYTF
>.|.|13|TRBV18|TRBJ2-7
TGTGCCAGCTCACCTTCAGAAAGTCGCGAGCAGTACTTC
CASSPSESREQYF
>.|TRBD2|14|TRBV29-1|TRBJ2-7
TGCAGCGTTGGGCGGGAGTGGGGCTCCTACGAGCAGTACTTC
CSVGREWGSYEQYF
>.|.|13|TRBV29-1|TRBJ2-2
TGCAGCGTCCCAGGGGGGTTCACCGGGGAGCTGTTTTTT
CSVPGGFTGELFF
>.|.|21|TRBV7-3|TRBJ1-5
TGTGCCAGCAGCTTAACGATGGTGCGAAAGGAGGGAGCACCTAGCAATCAGCCCCAGCATTTT
CASSLTMVRKEGAPSNQPQHF
>.|TRBD1|12|TRBV25-1|TRBJ1-2
TGTGCCAGCAAAGGACAGGGCTCTGGCTACACCTTC
CASKGQGSGYTF
>.|TRBD2|13|TRBV7-3|TRBJ2-1
TGTGCCAGCAGCTTGGGACTATACAATGAGCAGTTCTTC
CASSLGLYNEQFF
>once|TRBD1|11|TRBV29-1|TRBJ1-2
TGCAGCGTTGCTGGACAGGGGGCCTACACCTTC
CSVAGQGAYTF
>.|.|13|TRBV3-1/TRBV3-2|TRBJ2-5
TGTGCCAGCAGCCAAAACAGGCAAGAGACCCAGTACTTC
CASSQNRQETQYF
>.|TRBD1|13|TRBV4-2|TRBJ2-7
TGTGCCAGCAGTCCGGACAGGAACTACGAGCAGTACTTC
CASSPDRNYEQYF
>.|TRBD1|18|TRBV30|TRBJ2-2
TGTGCCTGGAGTGCCCCCAGGGGGCGCTTAATCGGCACCGGGGAGCTGTTTTTT
CAWSAPRGRLIGTGELFF
>.|.|14|TRBV18|TRBJ2-7
TGTGCCAGCTCAACATCCTACAGGGATGGCGAGCAGTACTTC
CASSTSYRDGEQYF
>.|.|12|TRBV27|TRBJ1-2
TGTGCCAGCGCGGGGAGGATTAATGGCTACACCTTC
CASAGRINGYTF
>.|TRBD1|19|TRBV5-8|TRBJ1-3
TGTGCCAGCAGCTTGTTTTTGGGACAGGTGCCGAGAAGTGGAAACACCATATATTTT
CASSLFLGQVPRSGNTIYF
>.|.|17|TRBV4-3|TRBJ2-1
TGCGCCAGCAGCCAAGATGTACGGGTTAACACCTACAATGAGCAGTTCTTC
CASSQDVRVNTYNEQFF
>.|.|16|TRBV27|TRBJ1-5
TGTGCCAGCAGTCTAAACAGGGTGATCGACAATCAGCCCCAGCATTTT
CASSLNRVIDNQPQHF
>.|TRBD1|14|TRBV10-3|TRBJ1-1
TGTGCCATCAGGGAGACAGGGGGGAACACTGAAGCTTTCTTT
CAIRETGGNTEAFF
>few|TRBD1|16|TRBV12-5|TRBJ1-1
TGTGCTAGTGGTTTGACAGGGGGAAAAATGAACACTGAAGCTTTCTTT
CASGLTGGKMNTEAFF
>once|.|15|TRBV4-3|TRBJ1-2
TGCGCCAGCAGCCAGGGGAGAGCTTCTAACTATGGCTACACCTTC
CASSQGRASNYGYTF
>.|.|16|TRBV18|TRBJ2-2
TGTGCCAGCTCACCACGGCCGGGGGTTGGCACCGGGGAGCTGTTTTTT
CASSPRPGVGTGELFF
>.|.|13|TRBV12-3/TRBV12-4|TRBJ1-1
TGTGCCAGCAGTTTAAGTTCAGGGCCTGAAGCTTTCTTT
CASSLSSGPEAFF
>.|TRBD1|15|TRBV19|TRBJ1-5
TGTGCCAGTAGTTCCCCCGGGACAGGGGGTCAGCCCCAGCATTTT
CASSSPGTGGQPQHF
>once|.|18|TRBV4-3|TRBJ2-1
TGCGCCAGCAGCCAAGGGGAGGTAGAGACTAGGGGTTCAGATGAGCAGTTCTTC
CASSQGEVETRGSDEQFF
>many|.|14|TRBV9|TRBJ2-2
TGTGCCAGCAGCGTGGGGACTGACACCGGGGAGCTGTTTTTT
CASSVGTDTGELFF
>once|TRBD1|14|TRBV5-1|TRBJ1-2
TGCGCCAGCAGCTCCACAGGGGCTAACTATGGCTACACCTTC
CASSSTGANYGYTF
>.|TRBD2|15|TRBV11-2|TRBJ2-2
TGTGCCAGCAGCCCTGCGGGGGAGGCCCAGGGAGAGCTGTTTTTT
CASSPAGEAQGELFF
>.|.|17|TRBV9|TRBJ1-4
TGTGCCAGCAGCGTACGATCCTGGGGGGTTATAAATGAAAAACTGTTTTTT
CASSVRSWGVINEKLFF
>.|.|12|TRBV30|TRBJ1-3
TGTGCCTGGAGCGCGGCTGGAAACACCATATATTTT
CAWSAAGNTIYF
>.|.|14|TRBV28|TRBJ1-6
TGTGCCAGCAGGGGCAGCTCCTATAATTCACCCCTCCACTTT
CASRGSSYNSPLHF
>.|TRBD1|15|TRBV7-2|TRBJ2-1
TGTGCCAGCAGCCCAATCGGGACAGGGCGCGATGAGCAGTTCTTC
CASSPIGTGRDEQFF
>few|TRBD1|14|TRBV5-6|TRBJ1-2
TGTGCCAGCAGCTCGTCCGGGACAGATTATGGCTACACCTTC
CASSSSGTDYGYTF
>.|.|13|TRBV2|TRBJ2-1
TGTGCCAGCAGTGAAAATTCAGGCTATGAGCAGTTCTTC
CASSENSGYEQFF
>few|.|15|TRBV5-4|TRBJ1-1
TGTGCCAGCAGCTTGGTCGGAGGAACGATGACTGAAGCTTTCTTT
CASSLVGGTMTEAFF
>few|TRBD2|20|TRBV27|TRBJ2-1
TGTGCCAGCAGTTTAGACGGACTAGCGGGAGGTGGGGCCCCCTACAATGAGCAGTTCTTC
CASSLDGLAGGGAPYNEQFF
>once|.|14|TRBV5-1|TRBJ1-2
TGCGCCAGCAGCTTGGCCGAGGGTATCGATGGCTACACCTTC
CASSLAEGIDGYTF
>once|TRBD2|15|TRBV30|TRBJ2-1
TGTGCCTGCCCCCCCTGGGCGGGAGGTACCCATGAGCAGTTCTTC
CACPPWAGGTHEQFF
>.|.|13|TRBV2|TRBJ1-1
TGTGCCAGCAGTGTAACAGGTACCACTGAAGCTTTCTTT
CASSVTGTTEAFF
>.|TRBD1|15|TRBV4-3|TRBJ2-7
TGCGCCAGCAGCCAAGGGACAGGGACAAGCTACGAGCAGTACTTC
CASSQGTGTSYEQYF
>.|TRBD2|17|TRBV5-4|TRBJ2-1
TGTGCCAGCAGCCAAGGACTAGCGGGAGAGTCAAGCGATGAGCAGTTCTTC
CASSQGLAGESSDEQFF
>.|.|16|TRBV11-1|TRBJ2-7
TGTGCCAGCAGCCCAGGGTATTCGTGGATGCCCTACGAGCAGTACTTC
CASSPGYSWMPYEQYF
>.|.|15|TRBV28|TRBJ1-1
TGTGCCAGCAGTCCAGGAGGGGAATGGAGCACTGAAGCTTTCTTT
CASSPGGEWSTEAFF
>.|.|15|TRBV9|TRBJ2-1
TGTGCCAGCAGCTTACTAGGGAACTTCGGAAATGAGCAGTTCTTC
CASSLLGNFGNEQFF
>.|.|14|TRBV2|TRBJ2-3
TGTGCCAGCAGTCTTAGGCGGTGGGGAGAAACGCAGTATTTT
CASSLRRWGETQYF
>.|TRBD2|16|TRBV19|TRBJ2-1
TGTGCCAGTAGTATAGATCTTGGCGGGAGGGTAAATGAGCAGTTCTTC
CASSIDLGGRVNEQFF
>.|TRBD2|13|TRBV29-1|TRBJ2-7
TGCAGCGTTGGTATAAGCGGGAGCAACGAGCAGTACTTC
CSVGISGSNEQYF
>.|TRBD1|13|TRBV19|TRBJ2-1
TGTGCCAGTAGCGGGGACAGGGGGAATGAGCAGTTCTTC
CASSGDRGNEQFF
>.|.|19|TRBV4-2|TRBJ2-3
TGTGCCAGCAGCCAAGAGCATAGAAAGGCGACCTCCGGGGGAGATACGCAGTATTTT
CASSQEHRKATSGGDTQYF
>.|.|14|TRBV7-2|TRBJ2-5
TGTGCCAGCAGCTTCCAGACAGGAAGAGAGACCCAGTACTTC
CASSFQTGRETQYF
>.|.|13|TRBV28|TRBJ1-2
TGTGCCAGCAGCCAGACAGCGCCCTATGGCTACACCTTC
CASSQTAPYGYTF
>once|TRBD2|12|TRBV7-3|TRBJ2-1
TGTGCCAGCAGCGTGGGGACTAGGGAGCAGTTCTTC
CASSVGTREQFF
>.|.|16|TRBV27|TRBJ1-1
TGTGCCAGCAGCAATATCGGGGGTTTGAGTAACACTGAAGCTTTCTTT
CASSNIGGLSNTEAFF